This TCR beta chain was identified in a study of blood T cell repertoires in COVID-19. Study context: Nucleic acid was either cDNA or gDNA, and it came from T cells, B-cell-depleted T cells, or PBMCs.

Per the authors' pipeline: Amplification from reference gene primers served as the basis for estimated nucleated cell counts. Data came from immunoSEQ multiplex PCR; TCRdb stores just in-frame clones and leaves some out. V, J and clone size are taken as reported in that table, and D and trimming were inferred from the DNA itself. Here the sample spans some 320,000 clones, roughly 85% being singletons. Participants, about 18 to 95 years old, spanned some 23 US areas. Assignments of participants to cohorts depended upon their own reported clinical history. CDR3 length: 14 residues. CDR1 and CDR2 from the germline V gene are SGHTA and FQGNSA. Between the trimmed V and J ends, which lost 8 bases and 0 bases, there was a span of 14 bases.

V is TRBV7-2 and J is TRBJ2-7; D possibly corresponds to TRBD2 (5 bases). Input material: PBMCs or T cells enriched from blood (not recorded which). This receptor was obtained from a woman aged 25-40 years who had been exposed to COVID-19. The CDR3 spells CASEGKASSYEQYF. The CDR3 bases are TGTGCCAGCGAGGGCAAGGCTAGCTCCTACGAGCAGTACTTC.